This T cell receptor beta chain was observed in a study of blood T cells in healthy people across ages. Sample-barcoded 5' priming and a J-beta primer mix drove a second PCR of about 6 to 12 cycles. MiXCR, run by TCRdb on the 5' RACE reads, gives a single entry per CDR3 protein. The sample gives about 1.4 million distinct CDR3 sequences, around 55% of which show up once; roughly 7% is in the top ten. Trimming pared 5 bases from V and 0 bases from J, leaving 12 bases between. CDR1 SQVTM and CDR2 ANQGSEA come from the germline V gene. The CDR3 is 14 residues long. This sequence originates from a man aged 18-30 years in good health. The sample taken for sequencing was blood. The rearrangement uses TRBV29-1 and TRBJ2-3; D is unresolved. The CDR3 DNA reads TGCAGCGTTACAGCCTCTACCAGCACAGATACGCAGTATTTT. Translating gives CSVTASTSTDTQYF.